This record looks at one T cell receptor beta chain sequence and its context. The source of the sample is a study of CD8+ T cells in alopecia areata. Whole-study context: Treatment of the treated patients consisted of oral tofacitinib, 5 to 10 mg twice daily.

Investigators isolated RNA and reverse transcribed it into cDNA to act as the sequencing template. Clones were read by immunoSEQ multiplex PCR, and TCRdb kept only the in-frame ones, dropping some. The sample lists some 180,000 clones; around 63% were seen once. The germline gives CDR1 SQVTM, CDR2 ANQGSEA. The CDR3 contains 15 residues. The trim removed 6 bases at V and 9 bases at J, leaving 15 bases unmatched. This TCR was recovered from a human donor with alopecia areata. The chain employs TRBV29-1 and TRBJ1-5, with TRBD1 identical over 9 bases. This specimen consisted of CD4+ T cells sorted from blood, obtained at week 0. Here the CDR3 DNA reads TGCAGCGTGCTCCGGGACAGGGAACACCCAAGGCCCCAGCATTTT. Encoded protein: CSVLRDREHPRPQHF.